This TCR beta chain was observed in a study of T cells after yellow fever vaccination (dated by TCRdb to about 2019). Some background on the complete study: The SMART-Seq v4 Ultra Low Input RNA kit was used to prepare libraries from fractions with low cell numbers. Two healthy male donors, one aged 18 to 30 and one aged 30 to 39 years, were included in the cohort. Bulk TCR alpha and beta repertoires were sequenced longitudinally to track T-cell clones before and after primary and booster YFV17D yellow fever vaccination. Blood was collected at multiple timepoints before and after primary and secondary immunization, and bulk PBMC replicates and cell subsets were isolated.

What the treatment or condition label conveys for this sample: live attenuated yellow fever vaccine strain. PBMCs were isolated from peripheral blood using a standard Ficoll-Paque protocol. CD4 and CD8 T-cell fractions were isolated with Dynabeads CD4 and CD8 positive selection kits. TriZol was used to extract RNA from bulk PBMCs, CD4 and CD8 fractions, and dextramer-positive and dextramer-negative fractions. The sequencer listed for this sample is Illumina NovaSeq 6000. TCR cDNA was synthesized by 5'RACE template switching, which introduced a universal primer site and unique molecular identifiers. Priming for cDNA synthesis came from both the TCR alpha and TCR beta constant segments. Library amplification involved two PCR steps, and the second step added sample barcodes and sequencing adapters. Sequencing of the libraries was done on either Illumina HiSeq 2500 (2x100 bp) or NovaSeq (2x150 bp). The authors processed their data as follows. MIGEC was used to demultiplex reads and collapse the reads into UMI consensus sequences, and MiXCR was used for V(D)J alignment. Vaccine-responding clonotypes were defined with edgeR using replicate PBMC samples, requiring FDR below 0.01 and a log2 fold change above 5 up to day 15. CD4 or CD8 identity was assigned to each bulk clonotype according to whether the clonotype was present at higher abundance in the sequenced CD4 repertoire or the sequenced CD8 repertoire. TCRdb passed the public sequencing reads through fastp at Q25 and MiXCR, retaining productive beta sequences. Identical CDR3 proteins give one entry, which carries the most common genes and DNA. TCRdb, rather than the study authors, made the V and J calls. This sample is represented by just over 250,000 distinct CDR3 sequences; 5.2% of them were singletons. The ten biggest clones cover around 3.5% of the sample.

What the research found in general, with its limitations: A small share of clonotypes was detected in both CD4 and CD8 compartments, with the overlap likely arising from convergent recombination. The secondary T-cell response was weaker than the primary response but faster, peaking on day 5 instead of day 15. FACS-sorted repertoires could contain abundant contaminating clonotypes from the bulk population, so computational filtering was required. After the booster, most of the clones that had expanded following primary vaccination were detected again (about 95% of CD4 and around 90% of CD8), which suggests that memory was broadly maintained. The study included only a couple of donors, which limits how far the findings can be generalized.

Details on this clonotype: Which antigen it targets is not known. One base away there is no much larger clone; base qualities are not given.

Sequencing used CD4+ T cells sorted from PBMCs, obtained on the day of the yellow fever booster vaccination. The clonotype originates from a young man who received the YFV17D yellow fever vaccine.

In nucleotides, the sequence is TGCGCCAGCAGCTTCAATTCAGGGGACGAGACCCAGTACTTC. Its product reads: CASSFNSGDETQYF. The sequence is built from TRBV5-1 and TRBJ2-5; the D region possibly corresponds to TRBD1 (6 bases align). Trimming takes 2 bases from V and 5 bases from J, and the germline ends sit 13 bases apart. Via the germline V gene, CDR1 is SGHRS and CDR2 YFSETQ. Spanning cysteine to phenylalanine, the CDR3 consists of 14 amino acids. Of the read, only the CDR3 DNA is kept; its 42 bases are in frame from base 1. The CDR3, completed at both ends by the reference TRBV5-1 and TRBJ2-5 genes, gives the full variable domain KAGVTQTPRYLIKTRGQQVTLSCSPISGHRSVSWYQQTPGQGLQFLFEYFSETQRNKGNFPGRFSGRQFSNSRSEMNVSTLELGDSALYLCASSFNSGDETQYFGPGTRLLVL.